Listed below are T cell receptor beta chains from one sample, sequenced in a study of blood T cell repertoires in COVID-19. The table came from immunoSEQ multiplex PCR; TCRdb's copy has only in-frame clones and leaves some out. The repertoire holds approximately 300,000 clones, with roughly 90% as singletons. Sequencing input: peripheral blood. These receptors came from a man in his late teens or twenties who had recovered from COVID-19. Both conserved end residues are part of each CDR3. A D gene is named only where the DNA matches it firmly. Expanded clones are given a class, and other clones once, few, many or no size at all.

clone_size: .; v_call: TRBV10-3; j_call: TRBJ2-5; d_call: .; cdr3_aa: CAISRLDQETQYF; cdr3_nt: TGTGCCATCAGCCGACTAGACCAAGAGACCCAGTACTTC
clone_size: .; v_call: TRBV27; j_call: TRBJ2-1; d_call: TRBD2; cdr3_aa: CASLPGLAHNEQFF; cdr3_nt: TGTGCCAGCCTACCGGGACTAGCCCACAATGAGCAGTTCTTC
clone_size: .; v_call: TRBV4-1; j_call: TRBJ1-1; d_call: .; cdr3_aa: CASSQGVADTEAFF; cdr3_nt: TGCGCCAGCAGCCAAGGTGTGGCTGACACTGAAGCTTTCTTT
clone_size: once; v_call: TRBV7-3; j_call: TRBJ2-1; d_call: TRBD2; cdr3_aa: CASSSGRAHEQFF; cdr3_nt: TGTGCCAGCAGTAGCGGGAGGGCCCATGAGCAGTTCTTC
clone_size: few; v_call: TRBV11-2; j_call: TRBJ1-3; d_call: .; cdr3_aa: CASSSTVTGNTIYF; cdr3_nt: TGTGCCAGCAGCTCGACTGTCACTGGAAACACCATATATTTT
clone_size: .; v_call: TRBV5-6; j_call: TRBJ1-1; d_call: .; cdr3_aa: CASSYRTPGTEAFF; cdr3_nt: TGTGCCAGCAGTTACCGGACACCCGGGACTGAAGCTTTCTTT
clone_size: .; v_call: TRBV11-2; j_call: TRBJ2-4; d_call: TRBD1; cdr3_aa: CASSARQGWRGDIQYF; cdr3_nt: TGTGCCAGCAGCGCCCGACAGGGGTGGAGAGGGGACATTCAGTACTTC
clone_size: .; v_call: TRBV5-8; j_call: TRBJ1-6; d_call: TRBD1; cdr3_aa: CASSSWTGGPYNSPLHF; cdr3_nt: TGTGCCAGCAGCTCCTGGACAGGGGGCCCCTATAATTCACCCCTCCACTTT
clone_size: .; v_call: TRBV5-4; j_call: TRBJ2-2; d_call: .; cdr3_aa: CASSLAGAATGELFF; cdr3_nt: TGTGCCAGCAGCTTGGCTGGGGCAGCCACCGGGGAGCTGTTTTTT
clone_size: .; v_call: TRBV19; j_call: TRBJ1-6; d_call: .; cdr3_aa: CASSMYVRGSPLHF; cdr3_nt: TGTGCCAGTAGTATGTATGTAAGGGGTTCACCCCTCCACTTT
clone_size: .; v_call: TRBV6-5; j_call: TRBJ1-2; d_call: .; cdr3_aa: CASIQTGSGYGYTF; cdr3_nt: TGTGCCAGCATTCAAACAGGGAGTGGCTATGGCTACACCTTC
clone_size: .; v_call: TRBV6-1; j_call: TRBJ1-1; d_call: .; cdr3_aa: CASSEYGTPDEAFF; cdr3_nt: TGTGCCAGCAGTGAATATGGGACACCTGATGAAGCTTTCTTT
clone_size: .; v_call: TRBV5-6; j_call: TRBJ1-4; d_call: .; cdr3_aa: CASSLGGTEKLFF; cdr3_nt: TGTGCCAGCAGCTTGGGGGGGACAGAAAAACTGTTTTTT
clone_size: .; v_call: TRBV18; j_call: TRBJ1-1; d_call: .; cdr3_aa: CASSQEGGTNTEAFF; cdr3_nt: TGTGCCAGCTCACAAGAGGGGGGGACGAACACTGAAGCTTTCTTT
clone_size: .; v_call: TRBV28; j_call: TRBJ1-1; d_call: .; cdr3_aa: CASHPEGEGNTEAFF; cdr3_nt: TGTGCCAGCCACCCTGAGGGGGAGGGTAACACTGAAGCTTTCTTT
clone_size: .; v_call: TRBV19; j_call: TRBJ1-1; d_call: .; cdr3_aa: CASSVRQPSPLNTEAFF; cdr3_nt: TGTGCCAGTAGTGTCCGACAGCCATCCCCTCTGAACACTGAAGCTTTCTTT
clone_size: .; v_call: TRBV25-1; j_call: TRBJ2-6; d_call: .; cdr3_aa: CASSETGTSGANVLTF; cdr3_nt: TGTGCCAGCAGTGAGACGGGAACCTCTGGGGCCAACGTCCTGACTTTC
clone_size: .; v_call: TRBV4-3; j_call: TRBJ1-1; d_call: TRBD1; cdr3_aa: CASSLSPPGQGASEAFF; cdr3_nt: TGCGCCAGCAGCCTGTCCCCCCCCGGACAGGGGGCCTCTGAAGCTTTCTTT
clone_size: .; v_call: TRBV28; j_call: TRBJ1-1; d_call: .; cdr3_aa: CAGRRLLNTEAFF; cdr3_nt: TGTGCCGGGCGACGGCTATTGAACACTGAAGCTTTCTTT
clone_size: .; v_call: TRBV18; j_call: TRBJ2-2; d_call: TRBD1; cdr3_aa: CASSGQGNTGELFF; cdr3_nt: TGTGCCAGCTCCGGACAGGGGAACACCGGGGAGCTGTTTTTT
clone_size: .; v_call: TRBV11-2; j_call: TRBJ1-2; d_call: .; cdr3_aa: CASSLFSGASGYTF; cdr3_nt: TGTGCCAGCAGCTTATTTTCAGGGGCAAGTGGCTACACCTTC
clone_size: .; v_call: TRBV18; j_call: TRBJ1-5; d_call: .; cdr3_aa: CASSPGGNQPQHF; cdr3_nt: TGTGCCAGCTCACCGGGGGGTAATCAGCCCCAGCATTTT
clone_size: .; v_call: TRBV4-1; j_call: TRBJ1-1; d_call: .; cdr3_aa: CASSQEGPRDTMNTEAFF; cdr3_nt: TGCGCCAGCAGCCAAGAGGGACCCAGGGACACGATGAACACTGAAGCTTTCTTT
clone_size: .; v_call: TRBV28; j_call: TRBJ1-1; d_call: .; cdr3_aa: CASGRNTEAFF; cdr3_nt: TGTGCCAGCGGGAGGAACACTGAAGCTTTCTTT
clone_size: .; v_call: TRBV7-2; j_call: TRBJ2-3; d_call: .; cdr3_aa: CASSLGVVGNTDTQYF; cdr3_nt: TGTGCCAGCAGCTTAGGTGTGGTGGGCAACACAGATACGCAGTATTTT
clone_size: .; v_call: TRBV15; j_call: TRBJ1-1; d_call: .; cdr3_aa: CATSRVRGIVGTEAFF; cdr3_nt: TGTGCCACCAGCAGAGTCAGGGGCATTGTCGGCACTGAAGCTTTCTTT
clone_size: .; v_call: TRBV10-1; j_call: TRBJ1-4; d_call: .; cdr3_aa: CASSESKWQGIPSEKLFF; cdr3_nt: TGCGCCAGCAGTGAGTCGAAGTGGCAGGGGATCCCCAGTGAAAAACTGTTTTTT
clone_size: .; v_call: TRBV7-6; j_call: TRBJ1-1; d_call: .; cdr3_aa: CASSLGTDTEAFF; cdr3_nt: TGTGCCAGCAGCTTAGGGACAGACACTGAAGCTTTCTTT
clone_size: .; v_call: TRBV21-1; j_call: TRBJ1-1; d_call: .; cdr3_aa: CASTPGRQGSAEAFF; cdr3_nt: TGTGCCAGCACCCCCGGAAGACAGGGTTCGGCTGAAGCTTTCTTT
clone_size: few; v_call: TRBV15; j_call: TRBJ1-2; d_call: TRBD1; cdr3_aa: CATSRDDEYGTANYGYTF; cdr3_nt: TGTGCCACCAGCAGAGATGACGAATACGGGACAGCGAACTATGGCTACACCTTC
clone_size: .; v_call: TRBV5-4; j_call: TRBJ2-5; d_call: .; cdr3_aa: CASSLGGRLEETQYF; cdr3_nt: TGTGCCAGCAGCTTGGGGGGGCGCCTCGAGGAGACCCAGTACTTC
clone_size: .; v_call: TRBV18; j_call: TRBJ2-7; d_call: TRBD1; cdr3_aa: CASSPYDRAQTPLSYEQYF; cdr3_nt: TGTGCCAGCTCACCATACGACAGGGCACAGACTCCCCTCTCCTACGAGCAGTACTTC
clone_size: .; v_call: TRBV6-5; j_call: TRBJ2-5; d_call: TRBD1; cdr3_aa: CASSLGGLETQYF; cdr3_nt: TGTGCCAGCAGTTTAGGGGGCTTGGAGACCCAGTACTTC
clone_size: .; v_call: TRBV4-2; j_call: TRBJ2-6; d_call: .; cdr3_aa: CASSGRFSGANVLTF; cdr3_nt: TGTGCCAGCAGCGGTAGATTCTCTGGGGCCAACGTCCTGACTTTC
clone_size: once; v_call: TRBV6-5; j_call: TRBJ1-4; d_call: .; cdr3_aa: CASSYGSEKLFF; cdr3_nt: TGTGCCAGCAGTTACGGTAGTGAAAAACTGTTTTTT
clone_size: .; v_call: TRBV5-1; j_call: TRBJ1-3; d_call: .; cdr3_aa: CASNPGPGAAGNTIYF; cdr3_nt: TGCGCCAGCAACCCAGGCCCAGGGGCGGCTGGAAACACCATATATTTT
clone_size: .; v_call: TRBV13; j_call: TRBJ2-3; d_call: .; cdr3_aa: CASSLLQGDTQYF; cdr3_nt: TGTGCCAGCAGCTTATTACAGGGAGATACGCAGTATTTT
clone_size: .; v_call: TRBV12-5; j_call: TRBJ1-1; d_call: .; cdr3_aa: CASGLIQGSPKAFF; cdr3_nt: TGTGCTAGTGGTTTAATACAGGGTTCTCCTAAGGCTTTCTTT
clone_size: .; v_call: TRBV5-8; j_call: TRBJ1-1; d_call: TRBD1; cdr3_aa: CASSAGQGRTEAFF; cdr3_nt: TGTGCCAGCAGCGCGGGACAGGGGCGCACTGAAGCTTTCTTT
clone_size: .; v_call: TRBV6-1; j_call: TRBJ2-7; d_call: TRBD1; cdr3_aa: CASSEPIQGPYEQYF; cdr3_nt: TGTGCCAGCAGTGAACCCATACAGGGGCCCTACGAGCAGTACTTC
clone_size: .; v_call: TRBV7-8; j_call: TRBJ1-2; d_call: TRBD1; cdr3_aa: CASSLPDRDTLYGYTF; cdr3_nt: TGTGCCAGCAGCTTACCTGACAGGGACACCCTCTATGGCTACACCTTC
clone_size: .; v_call: TRBV5-8; j_call: TRBJ1-2; d_call: TRBD1; cdr3_aa: CASRKKGASGYTF; cdr3_nt: TGTGCCAGCAGGAAGAAGGGGGCTTCTGGCTACACCTTC
clone_size: .; v_call: TRBV11-3; j_call: TRBJ1-1; d_call: .; cdr3_aa: CASSFLSSRRLNTEAFF; cdr3_nt: TGTGCCAGCAGCTTTCTGTCGAGCCGGAGGCTGAACACTGAAGCTTTCTTT